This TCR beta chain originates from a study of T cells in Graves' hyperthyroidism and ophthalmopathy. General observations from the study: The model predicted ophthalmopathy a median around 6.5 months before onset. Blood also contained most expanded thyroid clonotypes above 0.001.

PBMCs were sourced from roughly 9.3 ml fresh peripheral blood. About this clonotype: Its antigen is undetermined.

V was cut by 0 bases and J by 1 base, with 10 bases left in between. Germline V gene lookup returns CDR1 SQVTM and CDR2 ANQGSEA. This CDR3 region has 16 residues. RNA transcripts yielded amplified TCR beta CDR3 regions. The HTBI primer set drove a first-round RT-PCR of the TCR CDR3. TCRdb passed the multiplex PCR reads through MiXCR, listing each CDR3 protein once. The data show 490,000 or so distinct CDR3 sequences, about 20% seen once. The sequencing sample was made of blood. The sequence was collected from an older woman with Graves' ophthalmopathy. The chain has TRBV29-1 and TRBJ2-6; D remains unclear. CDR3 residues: CSVEEWGRSGANVLTF. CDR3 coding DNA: TGCAGCGTTGAAGAATGGGGTAGGTCTGGGGCCAACGTCCTGACTTTC.